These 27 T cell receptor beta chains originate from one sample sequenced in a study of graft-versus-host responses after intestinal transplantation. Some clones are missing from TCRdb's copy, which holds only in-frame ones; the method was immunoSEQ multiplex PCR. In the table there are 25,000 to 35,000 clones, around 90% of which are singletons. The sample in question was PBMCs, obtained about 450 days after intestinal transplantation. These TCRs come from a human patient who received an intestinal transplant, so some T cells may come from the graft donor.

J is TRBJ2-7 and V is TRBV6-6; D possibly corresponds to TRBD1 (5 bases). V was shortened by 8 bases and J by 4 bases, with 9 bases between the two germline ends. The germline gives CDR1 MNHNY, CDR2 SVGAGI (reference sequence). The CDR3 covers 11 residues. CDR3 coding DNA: TGTGCCAGCCCAGGGTCTTACGAGCAGTACTTC. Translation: CASPGSYEQYF.

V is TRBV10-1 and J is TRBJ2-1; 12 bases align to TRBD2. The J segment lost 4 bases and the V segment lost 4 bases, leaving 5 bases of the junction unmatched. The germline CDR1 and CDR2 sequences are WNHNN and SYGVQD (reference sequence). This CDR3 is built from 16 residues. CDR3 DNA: TGCGCCAGCAGTGGCTCGACTAGCGGGGGATACAATGAGCAGTTCTTC. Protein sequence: CASSGSTSGGYNEQFF.

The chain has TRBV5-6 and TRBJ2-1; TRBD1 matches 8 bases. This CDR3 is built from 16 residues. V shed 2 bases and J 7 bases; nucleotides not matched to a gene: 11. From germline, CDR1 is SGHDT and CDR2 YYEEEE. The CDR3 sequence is CASSFGYGQGGNEQFF. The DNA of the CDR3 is TGTGCCAGCAGCTTTGGGTATGGACAGGGAGGAAATGAGCAGTTCTTC.

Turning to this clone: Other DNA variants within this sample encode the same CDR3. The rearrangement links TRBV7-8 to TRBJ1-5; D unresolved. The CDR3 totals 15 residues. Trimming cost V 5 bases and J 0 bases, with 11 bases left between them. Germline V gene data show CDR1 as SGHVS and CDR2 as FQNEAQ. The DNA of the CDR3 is TGTGCCAGCAGCCCGGAAGGGATTAGCAATCAGCCCCAGCATTTT. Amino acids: CASSPEGISNQPQHF. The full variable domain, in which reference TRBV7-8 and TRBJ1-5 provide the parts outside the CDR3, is GAGVSQSPRYKVAKRGQDVALRCDPISGHVSLFWYQQALGQGPEFLTYFQNEAQLDKSGLPSDRFFAERPEGSVSTLKIQRTQQEDSAVYLCASSPEGISNQPQHFGDGTRLSIL.

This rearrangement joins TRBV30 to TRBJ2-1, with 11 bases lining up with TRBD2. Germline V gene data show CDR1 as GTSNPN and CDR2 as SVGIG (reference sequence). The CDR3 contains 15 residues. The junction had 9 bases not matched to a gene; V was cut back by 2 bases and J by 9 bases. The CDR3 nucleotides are TGTGCCTGGAGTAAGTTAGCGGGGGGGTTTGGTGAGCAGTTCTTC. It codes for CAWSKLAGGFGEQFF.

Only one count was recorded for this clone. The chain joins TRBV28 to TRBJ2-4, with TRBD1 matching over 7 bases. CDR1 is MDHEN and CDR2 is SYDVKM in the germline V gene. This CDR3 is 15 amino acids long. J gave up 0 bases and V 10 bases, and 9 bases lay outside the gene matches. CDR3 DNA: TGTGCCACCAGCCGGACAGGACTAGCCAAAAACATTCAGTACTTC. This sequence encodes CATSRTGLAKNIQYF.

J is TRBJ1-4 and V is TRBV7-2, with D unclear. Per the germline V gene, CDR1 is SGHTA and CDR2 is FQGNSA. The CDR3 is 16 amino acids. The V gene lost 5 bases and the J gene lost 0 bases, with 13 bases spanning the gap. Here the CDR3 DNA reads TGTGCCAGCAGCCCCGGGATTTCCGCAACTAATGAAAAACTGTTTTTT. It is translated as CASSPGISATNEKLFF.

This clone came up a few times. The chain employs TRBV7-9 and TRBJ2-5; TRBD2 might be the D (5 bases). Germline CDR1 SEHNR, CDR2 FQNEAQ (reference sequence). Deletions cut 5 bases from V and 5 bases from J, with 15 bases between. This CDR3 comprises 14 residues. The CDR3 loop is CASSLMRAGETQYF. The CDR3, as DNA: TGTGCCAGCAGCCTTATGAGGGCCGGGGAGACCCAGTACTTC.

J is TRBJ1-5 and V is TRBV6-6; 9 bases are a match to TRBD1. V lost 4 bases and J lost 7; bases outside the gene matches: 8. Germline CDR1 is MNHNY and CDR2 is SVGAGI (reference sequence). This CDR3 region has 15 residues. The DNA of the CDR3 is TGTGCCAGCAGTTCCTCGGACAGGGGAGACCAGCCCCAGCATTTT. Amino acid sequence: CASSSSDRGDQPQHF.

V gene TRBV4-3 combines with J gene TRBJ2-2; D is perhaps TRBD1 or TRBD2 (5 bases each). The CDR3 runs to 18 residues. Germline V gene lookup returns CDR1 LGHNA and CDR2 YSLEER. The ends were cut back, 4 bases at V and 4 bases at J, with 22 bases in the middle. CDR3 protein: CASSPTKINGGITGELFF. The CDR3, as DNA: TGCGCCAGCAGCCCTACAAAAATAAATGGGGGTATCACCGGGGAGCTGTTTTTT.

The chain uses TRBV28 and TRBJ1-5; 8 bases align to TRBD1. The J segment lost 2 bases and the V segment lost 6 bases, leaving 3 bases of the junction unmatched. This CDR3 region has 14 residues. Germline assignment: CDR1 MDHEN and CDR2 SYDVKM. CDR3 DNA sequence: TGTGCCAGCAGGGACAGGGAGGGCAATCAGCCCCAGCATTTT. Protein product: CASRDREGNQPQHF.

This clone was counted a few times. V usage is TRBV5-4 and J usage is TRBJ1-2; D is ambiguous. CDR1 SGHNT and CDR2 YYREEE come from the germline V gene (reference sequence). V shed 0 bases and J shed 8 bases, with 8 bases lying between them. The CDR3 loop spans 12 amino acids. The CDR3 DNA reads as TGTGCCAGCAGCTTGGTTAGGGAGGGCTACACCTTC. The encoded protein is CASSLVREGYTF.

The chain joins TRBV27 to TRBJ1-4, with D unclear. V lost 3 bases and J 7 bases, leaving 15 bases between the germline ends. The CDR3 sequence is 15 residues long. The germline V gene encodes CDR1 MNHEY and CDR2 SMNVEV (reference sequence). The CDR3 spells CASSFAGIVGEKLFF. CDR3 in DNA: TGTGCCAGCAGTTTCGCCGGGATAGTGGGTGAAAAACTGTTTTTT.

The CDR3 region has the DNA TGTGCCAGCAGTTTAGAAGGGCGCACTGAAGCTTTCTTT. Its translation: CASSLEGRTEAFF. The V and J genes are TRBV28 and TRBJ1-1, with no clear D. CDR3 length: 13 residues. CDR1 is MDHEN, CDR2 SYDVKM, per germline. Trimming took off 2 bases at V and 4 bases at J, with 8 bases between the two ends.

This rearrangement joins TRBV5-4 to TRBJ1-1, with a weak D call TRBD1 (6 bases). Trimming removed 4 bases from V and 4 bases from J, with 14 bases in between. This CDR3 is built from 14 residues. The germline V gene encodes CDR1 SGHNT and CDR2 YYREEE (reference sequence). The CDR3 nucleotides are TGTGCCAGCAGCGCGGGGGGGGCTGGCACTGAAGCTTTCTTT. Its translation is CASSAGGAGTEAFF.

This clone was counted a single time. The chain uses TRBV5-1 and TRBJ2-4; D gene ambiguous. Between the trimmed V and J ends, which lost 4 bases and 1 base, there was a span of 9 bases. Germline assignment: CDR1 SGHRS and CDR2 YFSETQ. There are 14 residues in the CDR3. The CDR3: CASSADLAKNIQYF. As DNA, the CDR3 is TGCGCCAGCAGCGCGGACCTGGCCAAAAACATTCAGTACTTC.

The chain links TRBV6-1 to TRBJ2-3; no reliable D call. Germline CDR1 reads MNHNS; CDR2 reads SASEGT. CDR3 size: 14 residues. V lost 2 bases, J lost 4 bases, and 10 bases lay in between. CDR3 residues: CASSELARSDTQYF. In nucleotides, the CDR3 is TGTGCCAGCAGTGAATTGGCTAGATCAGATACGCAGTATTTT.

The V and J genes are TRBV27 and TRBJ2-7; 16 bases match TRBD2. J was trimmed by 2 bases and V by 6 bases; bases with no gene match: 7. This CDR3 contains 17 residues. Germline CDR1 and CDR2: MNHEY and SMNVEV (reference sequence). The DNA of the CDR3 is TGTGCCAGCAGGCCGGTGGGACTAGCGGGAGGGGCCTACGAGCAGTACTTC. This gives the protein CASRPVGLAGGAYEQYF.

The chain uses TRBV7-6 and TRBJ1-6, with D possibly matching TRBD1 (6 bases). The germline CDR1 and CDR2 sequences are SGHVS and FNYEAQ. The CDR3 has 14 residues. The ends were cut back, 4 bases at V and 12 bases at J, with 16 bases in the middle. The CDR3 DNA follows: TGTGCCAGCAGCTCATCCAACAGGGAATTACCCCTCCACTTT. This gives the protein CASSSSNRELPLHF.

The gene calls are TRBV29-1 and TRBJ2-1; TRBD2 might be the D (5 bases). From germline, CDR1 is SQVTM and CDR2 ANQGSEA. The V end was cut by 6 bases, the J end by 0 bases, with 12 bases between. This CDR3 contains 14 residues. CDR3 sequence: CSVDSTSSYNEQFF. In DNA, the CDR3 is TGCAGCGTGGACTCGACGTCCTCCTACAATGAGCAGTTCTTC.

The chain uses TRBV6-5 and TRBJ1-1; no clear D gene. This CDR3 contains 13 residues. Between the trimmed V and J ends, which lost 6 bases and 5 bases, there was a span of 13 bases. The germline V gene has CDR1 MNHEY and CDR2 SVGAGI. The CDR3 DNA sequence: TGTGCCAGCAGCAACCCGTGGGCGACTGAAGCTTTCTTT. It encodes CASSNPWATEAFF.

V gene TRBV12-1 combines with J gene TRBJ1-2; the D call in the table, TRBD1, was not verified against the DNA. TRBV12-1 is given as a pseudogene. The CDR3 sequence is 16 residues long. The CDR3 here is CASSTPGQGADYGYTF. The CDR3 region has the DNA TGTGCCAGCAGCACTCCGGGACAGGGGGCGGACTATGGCTACACCTTC.

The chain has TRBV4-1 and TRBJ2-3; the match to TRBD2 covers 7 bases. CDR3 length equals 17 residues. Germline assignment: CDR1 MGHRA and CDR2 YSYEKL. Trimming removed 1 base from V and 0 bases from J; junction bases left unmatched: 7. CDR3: CASSQARAGLSTDTQYF. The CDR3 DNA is TGCGCCAGCAGCCAAGCTCGAGCGGGACTAAGCACAGATACGCAGTATTTT.

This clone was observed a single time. CDR3 nucleotides: TGTGCCAGCGAACCGGGACAGTTGGGCGAGCAGTACTTC. It specifies CASEPGQLGEQYF. This sequence joins TRBV11-3 and TRBJ2-7, with 7 bases matching TRBD1. The CDR3 loop spans 13 amino acids. V was clipped by 8 bases and J by 6 bases; unmatched bases: 10. Germline CDR1 reads SGHNT; CDR2 reads YENEEA.

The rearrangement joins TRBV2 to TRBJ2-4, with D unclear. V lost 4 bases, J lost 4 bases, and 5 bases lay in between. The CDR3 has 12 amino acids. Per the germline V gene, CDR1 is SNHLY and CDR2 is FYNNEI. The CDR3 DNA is TGTGCCAGCAGTGGGGGAAAAAACATTCAGTACTTC. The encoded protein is CASSGGKNIQYF.

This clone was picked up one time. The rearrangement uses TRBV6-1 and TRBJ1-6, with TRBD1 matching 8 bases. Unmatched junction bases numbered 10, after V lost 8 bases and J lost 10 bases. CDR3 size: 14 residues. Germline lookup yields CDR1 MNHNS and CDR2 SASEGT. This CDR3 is CASGGAGGGSPLHF. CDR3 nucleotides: TGTGCCAGCGGGGGGGCAGGGGGCGGGTCACCCCTCCACTTT.

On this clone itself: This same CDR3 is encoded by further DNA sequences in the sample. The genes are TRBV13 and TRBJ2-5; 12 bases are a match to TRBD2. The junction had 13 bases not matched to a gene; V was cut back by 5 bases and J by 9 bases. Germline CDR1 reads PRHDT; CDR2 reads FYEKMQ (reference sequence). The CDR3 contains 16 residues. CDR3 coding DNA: TGTGCCAGCAGCCCAAAGACTAGCGGGAGTGGGGAGGCCCAGTACTTC. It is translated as CASSPKTSGSGEAQYF.